Following are 6 T cell receptor beta chains from one sample sequenced in a study of blood T cell repertoires in COVID-19. Generated by immunoSEQ multiplex PCR, the TCRdb table keeps only in-frame clones and is missing some. The sample lists 88,000 or so clones, 85% occurring once. Sequencing used peripheral blood. The receptors come from a man aged 55 to 70 with acute or convalescent COVID-19.

In DNA, the CDR3 is TGCAGCGTCCGACAAAGCGGGGACCAAGAGACCCAGTACTTC. Encoded protein: CSVRQSGDQETQYF. This sequence joins TRBV29-1 and TRBJ2-5; 7 positions agree with TRBD2. The CDR3 runs to 14 residues. CDR1 and CDR2 (germline): SQVTM, ANQGSEA. V lost 6 bases to trimming and J lost 0 bases; unmatched junction nucleotides: 7.

The rearrangement links TRBV7-2 to TRBJ2-6; 13 positions match TRBD2. The CDR3 runs 17 residues. The germline V gene has CDR1 SGHTA and CDR2 FQGNSA. J gave up 5 bases and V 4 bases, and 5 bases lay outside the gene matches. The CDR3 DNA is TGTGCCAGCAGCTCGGGACTAGCGGGGCCCTGGGCCAACGTCCTGACTTTC. Amino acid sequence: CASSSGLAGPWANVLTF.

CDR3: CAIRPGQGESGELFF. The CDR3 bases are TGTGCCATCAGGCCGGGACAGGGGGAATCCGGGGAGCTGTTTTTT. The chain links TRBV10-3 to TRBJ2-2, with 11 bases that match TRBD1. Germline lookup yields CDR1 ENHRY and CDR2 SYGVKD. CDR3 length: 15 amino acids. The trim removed 6 bases at V and 6 bases at J, leaving 6 bases unmatched.

CDR3 DNA sequence: TGTGCCATCAGTGAGGAGGGGGGGTTTCGGCACGAGCAGTACTTC. Translating gives CAISEEGGFRHEQYF. The J gene is TRBJ2-7, the V gene TRBV10-3; TRBD2 is a possible D gene (7 bases). The CDR3 spans 15 residues. Deletions cut 2 bases from V and 5 bases from J, with 16 bases between. From germline, CDR1 is ENHRY and CDR2 SYGVKD.

The chain carries TRBV30 and TRBJ2-7; 7 nucleotides line up with TRBD2. Trimming took 3 bases from V and 0 from J; bases not matched to a gene: 5. In germline, CDR1 is GTSNPN, CDR2 SVGIG (reference sequence). CDR3 length: 14 amino acids. The CDR3: CAWSAGTISYEQYF. For the CDR3, the DNA is TGTGCCTGGAGCGCCGGGACTATCTCCTACGAGCAGTACTTC.

The chain couples TRBV3-1 (or the pseudogene TRBV3-2) to TRBJ2-1; 13 nucleotides align to TRBD2. Germline trimming cut 4 bases from V and 8 bases from J; bases unmatched to any gene: 14. The CDR3 consists of 18 residues. The germline CDR1 and CDR2 sequences are LGHDT and YNNKEL (reference sequence). The CDR3 spells CASSPGLAGVAVRDEQFF. As DNA, the CDR3 is TGTGCCAGCAGCCCAGGACTAGCGGGAGTGGCTGTTAGAGATGAGCAGTTCTTC.